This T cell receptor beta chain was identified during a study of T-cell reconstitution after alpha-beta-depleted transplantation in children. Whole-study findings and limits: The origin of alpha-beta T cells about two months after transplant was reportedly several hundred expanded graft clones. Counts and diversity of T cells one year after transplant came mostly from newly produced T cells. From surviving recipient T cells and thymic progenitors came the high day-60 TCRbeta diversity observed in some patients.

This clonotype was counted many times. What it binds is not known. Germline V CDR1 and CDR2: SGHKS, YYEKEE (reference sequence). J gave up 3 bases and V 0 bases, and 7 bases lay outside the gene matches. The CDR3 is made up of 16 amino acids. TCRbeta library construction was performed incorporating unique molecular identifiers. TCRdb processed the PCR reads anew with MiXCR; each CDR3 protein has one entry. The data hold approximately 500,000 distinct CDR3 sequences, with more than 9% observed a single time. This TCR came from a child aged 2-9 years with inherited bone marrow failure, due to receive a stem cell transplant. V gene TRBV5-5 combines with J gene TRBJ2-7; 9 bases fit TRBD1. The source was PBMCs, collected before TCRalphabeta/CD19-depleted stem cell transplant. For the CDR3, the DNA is TGTGCCAGCAGCTTGGGACTAGGGACAGGGCTCTACGAGCAGTACTTC. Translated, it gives CASSLGLGTGLYEQYF.